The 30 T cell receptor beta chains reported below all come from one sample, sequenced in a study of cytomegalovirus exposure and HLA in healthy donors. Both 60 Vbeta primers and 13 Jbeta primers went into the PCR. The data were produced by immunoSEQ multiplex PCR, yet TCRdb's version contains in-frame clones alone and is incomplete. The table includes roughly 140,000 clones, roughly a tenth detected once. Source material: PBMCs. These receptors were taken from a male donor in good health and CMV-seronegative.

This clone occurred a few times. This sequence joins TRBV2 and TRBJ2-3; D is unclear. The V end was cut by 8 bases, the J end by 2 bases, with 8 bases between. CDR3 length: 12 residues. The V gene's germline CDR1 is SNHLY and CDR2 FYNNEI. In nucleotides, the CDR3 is TGTGCCAGCGAGGAGTTCACAGATACGCAGTATTTT. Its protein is CASEEFTDTQYF.

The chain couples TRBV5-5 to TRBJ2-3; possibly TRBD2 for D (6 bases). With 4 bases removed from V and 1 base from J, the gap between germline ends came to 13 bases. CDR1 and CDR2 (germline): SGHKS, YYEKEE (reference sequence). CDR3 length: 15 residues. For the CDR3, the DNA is TGTGCCAGCAGCGGAGGAGGGGTAGGCACAGATACGCAGTATTTT. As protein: CASSGGGVGTDTQYF.

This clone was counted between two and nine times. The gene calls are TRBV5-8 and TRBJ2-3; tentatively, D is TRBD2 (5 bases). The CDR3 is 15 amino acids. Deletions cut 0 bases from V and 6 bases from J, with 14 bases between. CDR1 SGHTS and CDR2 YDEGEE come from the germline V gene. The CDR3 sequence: CASSLGETGMDTQYF. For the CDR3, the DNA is TGTGCCAGCAGCTTGGGGGAGACGGGTATGGATACGCAGTATTTT.

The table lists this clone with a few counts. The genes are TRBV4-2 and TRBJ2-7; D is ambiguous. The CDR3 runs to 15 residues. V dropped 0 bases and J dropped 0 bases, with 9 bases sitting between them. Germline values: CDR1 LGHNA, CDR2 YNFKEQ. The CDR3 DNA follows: TGTGCCAGCAGCCAAGAGCCAACCGGCTCCTACGAGCAGTACTTC. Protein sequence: CASSQEPTGSYEQYF.

CDR3 DNA sequence: TGTGCCAGCAGCTCTCTAGTGCACAATGAGCAGTTCTTC. Protein product: CASSSLVHNEQFF. This chain uses TRBV7-8 with TRBJ2-1; D is unclear. The CDR3 runs to 13 residues. Trimming removed 4 bases from V and 5 bases from J, with 9 bases in between. The V gene's germline CDR1 is SGHVS and CDR2 FQNEAQ.

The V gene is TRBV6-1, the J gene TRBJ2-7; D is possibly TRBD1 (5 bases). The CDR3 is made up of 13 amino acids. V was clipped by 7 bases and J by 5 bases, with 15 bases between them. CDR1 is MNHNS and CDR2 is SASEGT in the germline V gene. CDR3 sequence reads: CASTGRESHEQYF. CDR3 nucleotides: TGTGCCAGCACAGGCAGGGAAAGCCACGAGCAGTACTTC.

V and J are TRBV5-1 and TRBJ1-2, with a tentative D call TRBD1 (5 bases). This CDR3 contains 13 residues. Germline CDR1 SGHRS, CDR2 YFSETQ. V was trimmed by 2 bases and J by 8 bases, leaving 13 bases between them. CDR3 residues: CASSFLAGQGYTF. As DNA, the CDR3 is TGCGCCAGCAGCTTTCTGGCAGGGCAAGGCTACACCTTC.

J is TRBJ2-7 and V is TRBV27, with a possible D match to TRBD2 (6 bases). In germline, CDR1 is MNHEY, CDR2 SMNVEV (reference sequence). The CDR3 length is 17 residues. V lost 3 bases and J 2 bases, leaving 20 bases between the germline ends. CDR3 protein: CASSFLDPLAQTYEQYF. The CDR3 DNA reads TGTGCCAGCAGTTTCCTCGACCCTCTAGCGCAAACCTACGAGCAGTACTTC.

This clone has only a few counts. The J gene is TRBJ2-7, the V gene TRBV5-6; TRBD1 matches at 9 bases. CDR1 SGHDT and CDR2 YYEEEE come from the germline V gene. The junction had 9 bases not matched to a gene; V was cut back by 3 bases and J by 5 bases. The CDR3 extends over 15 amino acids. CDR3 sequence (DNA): TGTGCCAGCAGCTCCTGGACAGGGGAAGCCAACGAGCAGTACTTC. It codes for CASSSWTGEANEQYF.

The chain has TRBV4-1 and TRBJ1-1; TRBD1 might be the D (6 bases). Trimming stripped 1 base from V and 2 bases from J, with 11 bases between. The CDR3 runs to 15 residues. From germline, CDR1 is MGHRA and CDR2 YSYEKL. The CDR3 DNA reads TGCGCCAGCAGCCAAGCAGGGGCCAGCAACACTGAAGCTTTCTTT. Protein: CASSQAGASNTEAFF.

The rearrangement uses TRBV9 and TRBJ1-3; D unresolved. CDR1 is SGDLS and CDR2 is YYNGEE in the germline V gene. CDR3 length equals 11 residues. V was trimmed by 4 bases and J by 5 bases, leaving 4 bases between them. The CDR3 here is CASSLRNTIYF. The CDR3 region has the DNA TGTGCCAGCAGCCTACGAAACACCATATATTTT.

The CDR3 region is CARGLAGGNEQYF. The CDR3 DNA sequence: TGTGCCAGGGGACTAGCGGGGGGGAACGAGCAGTACTTC. The J gene is TRBJ2-7, the V gene TRBV2; 16 bases line up with TRBD2. The CDR3 runs to 13 residues. V was clipped by 9 bases and J by 5 bases; unmatched bases: 1. Germline V gene sequence: CDR1 SNHLY, CDR2 FYNNEI. Using reference TRBV2 and TRBJ2-7 for the parts outside the CDR3, the full variable domain is EPEVTQTPSHQVTQMGQEVILRCVPISNHLYFYWYRQILGQKVEFLVSFYNNEISEKSEIFDDQFSVERPDGSNFTLKIRSTKLEDSAMYFCARGLAGGNEQYFGPGTRLTVT.

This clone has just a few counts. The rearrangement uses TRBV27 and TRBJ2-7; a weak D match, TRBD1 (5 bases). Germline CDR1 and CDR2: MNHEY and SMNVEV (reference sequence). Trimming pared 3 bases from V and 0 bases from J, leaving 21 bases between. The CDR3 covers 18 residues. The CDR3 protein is CASSFLPPRQGFSYEQYF. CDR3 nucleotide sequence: TGTGCCAGCAGTTTCCTACCCCCGCGGCAGGGTTTCTCCTACGAGCAGTACTTC.

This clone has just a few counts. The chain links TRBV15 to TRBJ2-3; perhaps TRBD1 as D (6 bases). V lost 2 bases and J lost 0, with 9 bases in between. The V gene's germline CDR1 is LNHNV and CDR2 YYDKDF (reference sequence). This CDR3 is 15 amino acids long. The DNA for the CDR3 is TGTGCCACCAGCAGAAAAGGGGGTAGCACAGATACGCAGTATTTT. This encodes CATSRKGGSTDTQYF.

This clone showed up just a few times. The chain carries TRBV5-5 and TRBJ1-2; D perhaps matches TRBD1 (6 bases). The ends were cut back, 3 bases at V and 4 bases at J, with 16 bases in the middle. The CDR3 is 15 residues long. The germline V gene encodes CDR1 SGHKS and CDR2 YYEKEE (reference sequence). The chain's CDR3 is CASSYAGEWSYGYTF. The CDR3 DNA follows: TGTGCCAGCAGCTATGCAGGGGAATGGTCCTATGGCTACACCTTC.

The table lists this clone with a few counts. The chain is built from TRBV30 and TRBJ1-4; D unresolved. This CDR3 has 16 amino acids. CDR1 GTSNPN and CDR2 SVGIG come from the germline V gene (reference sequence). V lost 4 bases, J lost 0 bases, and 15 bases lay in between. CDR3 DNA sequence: TGTGCCTGGACCCTCCGGGGAGCTGCAACTAATGAAAAACTGTTTTTT. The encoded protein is CAWTLRGAATNEKLFF.

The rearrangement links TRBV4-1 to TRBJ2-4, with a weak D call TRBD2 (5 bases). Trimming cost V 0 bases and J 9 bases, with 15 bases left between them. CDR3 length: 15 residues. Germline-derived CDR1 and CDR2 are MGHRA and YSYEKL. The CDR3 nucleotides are TGCGCCAGCAGCCAAGATCGGGCGGAAGGGAGCATTCAGTACTTC. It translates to CASSQDRAEGSIQYF.

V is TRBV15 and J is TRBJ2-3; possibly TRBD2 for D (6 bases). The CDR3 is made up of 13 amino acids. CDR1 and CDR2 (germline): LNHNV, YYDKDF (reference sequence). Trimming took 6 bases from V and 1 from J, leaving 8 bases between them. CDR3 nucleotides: TGTGCCACCAGGTGGGGGGGCACAGATACGCAGTATTTT. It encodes CATRWGGTDTQYF.

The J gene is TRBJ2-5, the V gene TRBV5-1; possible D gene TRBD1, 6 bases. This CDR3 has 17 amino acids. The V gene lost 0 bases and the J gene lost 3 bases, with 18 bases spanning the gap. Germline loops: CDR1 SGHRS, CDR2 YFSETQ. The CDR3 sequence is CASSLVIGTHSKETQYF. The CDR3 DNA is TGCGCCAGCAGCTTGGTGATCGGGACACATAGTAAAGAGACCCAGTACTTC.

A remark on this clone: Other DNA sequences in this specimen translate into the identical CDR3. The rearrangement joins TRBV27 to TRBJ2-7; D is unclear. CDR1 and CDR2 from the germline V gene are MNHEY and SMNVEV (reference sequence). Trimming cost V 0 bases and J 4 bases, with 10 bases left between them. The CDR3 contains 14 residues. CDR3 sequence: CASSLSPGRYEQYF. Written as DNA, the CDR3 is TGTGCCAGCAGTTTATCCCCGGGTAGGTACGAGCAGTACTTC.

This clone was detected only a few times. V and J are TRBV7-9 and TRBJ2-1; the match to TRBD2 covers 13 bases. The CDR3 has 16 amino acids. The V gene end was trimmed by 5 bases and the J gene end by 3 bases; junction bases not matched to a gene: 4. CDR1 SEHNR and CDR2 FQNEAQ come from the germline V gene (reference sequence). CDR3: CASSPGTSGVYNEQFF. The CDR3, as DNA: TGTGCCAGCAGCCCCGGGACTAGCGGGGTCTACAATGAGCAGTTCTTC.

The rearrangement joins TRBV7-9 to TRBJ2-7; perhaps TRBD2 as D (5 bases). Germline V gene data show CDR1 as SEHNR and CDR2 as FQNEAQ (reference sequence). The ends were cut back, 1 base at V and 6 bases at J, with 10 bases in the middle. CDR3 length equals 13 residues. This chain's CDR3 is CASSLGGLGEQYF. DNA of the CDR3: TGTGCCAGCAGCTTAGGAGGGTTAGGCGAGCAGTACTTC.

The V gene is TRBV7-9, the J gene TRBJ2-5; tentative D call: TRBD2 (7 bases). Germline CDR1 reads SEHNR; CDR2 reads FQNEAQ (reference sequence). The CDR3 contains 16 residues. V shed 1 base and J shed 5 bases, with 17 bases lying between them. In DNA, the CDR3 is TGTGCCAGCAGCTTAGTATCCGGGGGGCGCAGGGAGACCCAGTACTTC. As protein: CASSLVSGGRRETQYF.

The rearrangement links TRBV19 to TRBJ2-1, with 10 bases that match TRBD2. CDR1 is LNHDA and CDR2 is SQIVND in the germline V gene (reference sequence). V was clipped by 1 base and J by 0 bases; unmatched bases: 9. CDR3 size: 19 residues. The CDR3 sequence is CASSIAGLAVRSSYNEQFF. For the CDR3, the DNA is TGTGCCAGTAGTATAGCAGGACTAGCGGTCCGGAGCTCCTACAATGAGCAGTTCTTC.

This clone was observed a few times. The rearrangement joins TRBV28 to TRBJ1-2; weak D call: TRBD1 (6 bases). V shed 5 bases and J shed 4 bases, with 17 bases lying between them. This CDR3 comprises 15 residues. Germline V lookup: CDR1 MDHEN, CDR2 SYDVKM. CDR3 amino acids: CASSPMAGAFYGYTF. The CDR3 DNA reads TGTGCCAGCAGTCCCATGGCAGGGGCCTTCTATGGCTACACCTTC.

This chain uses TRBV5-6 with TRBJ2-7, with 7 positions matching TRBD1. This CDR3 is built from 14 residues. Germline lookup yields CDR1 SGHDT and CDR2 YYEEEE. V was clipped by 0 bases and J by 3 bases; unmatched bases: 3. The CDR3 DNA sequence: TGTGCCAGCAGCTTGGGGGACAGCTACTACGAGCAGTACTTC. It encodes CASSLGDSYYEQYF.

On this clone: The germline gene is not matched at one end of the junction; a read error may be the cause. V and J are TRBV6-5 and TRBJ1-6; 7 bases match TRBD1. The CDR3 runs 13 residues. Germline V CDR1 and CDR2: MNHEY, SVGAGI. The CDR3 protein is CAGSDRVGSPLHF. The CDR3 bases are TGTGCCGGCAGTGACAGGGTGGGCTCACCCCTCCACTTT.

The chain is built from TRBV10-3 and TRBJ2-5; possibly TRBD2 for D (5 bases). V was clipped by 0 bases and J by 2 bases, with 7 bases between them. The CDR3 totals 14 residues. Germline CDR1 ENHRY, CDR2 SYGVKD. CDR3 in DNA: TGTGCCATCAGTGAGTCAACGGGGCAAGAGACCCAGTACTTC. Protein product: CAISESTGQETQYF.

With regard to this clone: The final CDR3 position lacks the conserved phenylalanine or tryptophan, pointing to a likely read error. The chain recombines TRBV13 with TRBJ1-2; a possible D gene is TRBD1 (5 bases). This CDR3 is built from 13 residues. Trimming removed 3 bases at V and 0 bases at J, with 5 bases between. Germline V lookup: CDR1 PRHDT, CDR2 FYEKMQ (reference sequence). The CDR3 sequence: CASSLTANYGYTL. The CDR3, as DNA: TGTGCCAGCAGCTTGACAGCTAACTATGGCTACACCCTC.

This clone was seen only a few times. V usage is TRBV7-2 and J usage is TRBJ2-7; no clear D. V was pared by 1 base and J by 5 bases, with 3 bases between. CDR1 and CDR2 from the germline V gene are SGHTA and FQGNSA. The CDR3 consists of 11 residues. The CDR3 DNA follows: TGTGCCAGCAGCTTAGTAGACGAGCAGTACTTC. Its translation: CASSLVDEQYF.